The rows below give T cell receptor beta chains drawn from one sample of a study of T cell responses to AZD1222 COVID-19 vaccine. TCRdb keeps only in-frame clones here, not all; method: immunoSEQ multiplex PCR. The table has 150,000 or so clones, 94% seen once. Material: peripheral blood, obtained 28 days after the second AZD1222 dose. Source of these receptors: an adult who received the AZD1222 COVID-19 vaccine. Each CDR3 is given with its conserved first and last residue. D genes are given only for firm matches. Size is omitted from some rows. Given values are once, few, many or a class for expanded clones.

D: TRBD1; V: TRBV4-3; J: TRBJ1-2; size: .; CDR3: CASSQARQGYGYTF; DNA: TGCGCCAGCAGCCAAGCCCGACAGGGGTATGGCTACACCTTC
D: .; V: TRBV4-3; J: TRBJ1-2; size: .; CDR3: CASSQGVEGTYGYTF; DNA: TGCGCCAGCAGCCAAGGGGTAGAGGGGACCTATGGCTACACCTTC
D: .; V: TRBV30; J: TRBJ1-5; size: .; CDR3: CAWGNSHQPQHF; DNA: TGTGCCTGGGGAAATTCGCATCAGCCCCAGCATTTT
D: TRBD2; V: TRBV20-1; J: TRBJ2-3; size: .; CDR3: CSASLAGVKDTQYF; DNA: TGCAGTGCTAGTCTAGCGGGAGTCAAAGATACGCAGTATTTT
D: TRBD2; V: TRBV4-2; J: TRBJ2-2; size: .; CDR3: CASSSRLARGELFF; DNA: TGTGCCAGCAGCTCAAGACTAGCCCGAGGGGAGCTGTTTTTT
D: .; V: TRBV27; J: TRBJ1-2; size: .; CDR3: CASSESGPPYGYTF; DNA: TGTGCCAGCAGTGAGTCCGGGCCTCCTTATGGCTACACCTTC
D: .; V: TRBV12-5; J: TRBJ1-4; size: .; CDR3: CASGLVVARTFNEKLFF; DNA: TGTGCTAGTGGTTTGGTTGTGGCGAGGACATTTAATGAAAAACTGTTTTTT
D: .; V: TRBV7-8; J: TRBJ2-7; size: .; CDR3: CASSLGTYEPRSEQYF; DNA: TGTGCCAGCAGCTTAGGGACTTACGAGCCCCGCTCCGAGCAGTACTTC
D: TRBD1; V: TRBV5-6; J: TRBJ2-7; size: once; CDR3: CASSFRDRDGEQYF; DNA: TGTGCCAGCAGCTTCCGGGACAGGGATGGCGAGCAGTACTTC
D: .; V: TRBV28; J: TRBJ1-4; size: .; CDR3: CASSFLIFDRTNEKLFF; DNA: TGTGCCAGCAGTTTTTTGATTTTCGACAGAACTAATGAAAAACTGTTTTTT
D: TRBD2; V: TRBV13; J: TRBJ2-1; size: .; CDR3: CASSFPWPSGGYNEQFF; DNA: TGTGCCAGCAGCTTTCCCTGGCCTAGCGGGGGATACAATGAGCAGTTCTTC
D: .; V: TRBV5-5; J: TRBJ2-2; size: .; CDR3: CASSRSWNTGELFF; DNA: TGTGCCAGCAGCCGGTCATGGAACACCGGGGAGCTGTTTTTT
D: .; V: TRBV21-1; J: TRBJ2-2; size: .; CDR3: CASSKAGGSGELFF; DNA: TGTGCCAGCAGCAAAGCTGGGGGGAGCGGGGAGCTGTTTTTT
D: .; V: TRBV28; J: TRBJ2-7; size: .; CDR3: CASRGQAYEQYF; DNA: TGTGCCAGCAGGGGTCAGGCCTACGAGCAGTACTTC
D: .; V: TRBV5-1; J: TRBJ2-3; size: .; CDR3: CASSSTTDTQYF; DNA: TGCGCCAGCAGTAGTACCACAGATACGCAGTATTTT
D: .; V: TRBV6-5; J: TRBJ2-5; size: .; CDR3: CASSSGETQYF; DNA: TGTGCCAGCAGTTCGGGAGAGACCCAGTACTTC
D: .; V: TRBV29-1; J: TRBJ2-5; size: .; CDR3: CSVGGGVGETQYF; DNA: TGCAGCGTTGGAGGAGGGGTGGGGGAGACCCAGTACTTC
D: TRBD2; V: TRBV5-5; J: TRBJ2-7; size: .; CDR3: CASSLSGGYYEQYF; DNA: TGTGCCAGCAGCTTGTCGGGGGGATACTACGAGCAGTACTTC
D: TRBD2; V: TRBV10-1; J: TRBJ2-1; size: .; CDR3: CASSNLAGVTEQFF; DNA: TGCGCCAGCAGTAACCTAGCGGGAGTCACTGAGCAGTTCTTC
D: TRBD2; V: TRBV2; J: TRBJ2-1; size: .; CDR3: CASRKTSGDYNEQFF; DNA: TGTGCCAGCAGAAAGACTAGCGGGGATTACAATGAGCAGTTCTTC
D: .; V: TRBV6-5; J: TRBJ1-2; size: .; CDR3: CASGSYGYTF; DNA: TGTGCCAGCGGCAGCTATGGCTACACCTTC
D: .; V: TRBV20-1; J: TRBJ1-1; size: .; CDR3: CSARGAREAFF; DNA: TGCAGTGCTAGGGGGGCTAGAGAAGCTTTCTTT
D: .; V: TRBV6-2/TRBV6-3; J: TRBJ1-5; size: .; CDR3: CASSYGAGVSQPQHF; DNA: TGTGCCAGCAGTTACGGGGCAGGGGTTTCTCAGCCCCAGCATTTT
D: .; V: TRBV5-1; J: TRBJ1-2; size: .; CDR3: CASSLGGTRDYGYTF; DNA: TGCGCCAGCAGCTTGGGAGGGACCAGGGACTATGGCTACACCTTC
D: TRBD1; V: TRBV7-9; J: TRBJ2-7; size: .; CDR3: CASSWTGQGPDEQYF; DNA: TGTGCCAGCAGCTGGACGGGACAGGGACCCGACGAGCAGTACTTC
D: .; V: TRBV30; J: TRBJ2-7; size: .; CDR3: CAWSVNRDYEQYF; DNA: TGTGCCTGGAGTGTAAACAGGGATTACGAGCAGTACTTC
D: .; V: TRBV6-1; J: TRBJ1-6; size: .; CDR3: CASSDERVANSPLHF; DNA: TGTGCCAGCAGTGATGAGAGGGTGGCTAATTCACCCCTCCACTTT
D: TRBD1; V: TRBV7-9; J: TRBJ1-2; size: .; CDR3: CASSGTVNYGYTF; DNA: TGTGCCAGCAGCGGGACAGTTAACTATGGCTACACCTTC
D: .; V: TRBV25-1; J: TRBJ2-3; size: .; CDR3: CASSPYVERGDTQYF; DNA: TGTGCCAGCAGTCCCTACGTGGAGCGCGGAGATACGCAGTATTTT
D: TRBD1; V: TRBV3-1/TRBV3-2; J: TRBJ1-2; size: .; CDR3: CASSLGQGRGYGYTF; DNA: TGTGCCAGCAGTTTGGGACAGGGAAGAGGGTATGGCTACACCTTC
D: .; V: TRBV5-6; J: TRBJ1-5; size: .; CDR3: CASSLGDRYNQPQHF; DNA: TGTGCCAGCAGCTTGGGTGACCGGTACAATCAGCCCCAGCATTTT
D: .; V: TRBV2; J: TRBJ1-1; size: .; CDR3: CASNPEEDTEAFF; DNA: TGTGCCAGCAATCCAGAAGAGGACACTGAAGCTTTCTTT
D: .; V: TRBV6-5; J: TRBJ2-7; size: .; CDR3: CASSYLQNSYEQYF; DNA: TGTGCCAGCAGTTACCTACAGAACTCCTACGAGCAGTACTTC
D: .; V: TRBV19; J: TRBJ1-5; size: once; CDR3: CACSIWTIPPQPQHF; DNA: TGTGCCTGTAGTATTTGGACAATTCCGCCTCAGCCCCAGCATTTT
D: .; V: TRBV28; J: TRBJ2-7; size: .; CDR3: CASSSSLIRETAYYEQYF; DNA: TGTGCCAGCAGTTCTTCCCTTATCCGGGAAACAGCCTACTACGAGCAGTACTTC
D: TRBD1; V: TRBV11-2; J: TRBJ1-5; size: .; CDR3: CASSVDRGKQPQHF; DNA: TGTGCCAGCAGCGTCGACAGGGGGAAACAGCCCCAGCATTTT
D: .; V: TRBV4-1; J: TRBJ2-6; size: .; CDR3: CASSQEIGAAGANVLTF; DNA: TGCGCCAGCAGCCAAGAAATTGGGGCCGCTGGGGCCAACGTCCTGACTTTC
D: .; V: TRBV3-1/TRBV3-2; J: TRBJ2-7; size: .; CDR3: CASSALSLSGEQYF; DNA: TGTGCCAGCAGCGCTCTCAGCCTCTCGGGGGAGCAGTACTTC
D: TRBD1; V: TRBV7-9; J: TRBJ1-1; size: once; CDR3: CASSALGTGGTEAFF; DNA: TGTGCCAGCAGCGCCTTAGGGACAGGGGGCACTGAAGCTTTCTTT
D: TRBD2; V: TRBV6-5; J: TRBJ2-7; size: .; CDR3: CASRRLAGQTYEQYF; DNA: TGTGCCAGCAGGCGACTAGCGGGGCAAACCTACGAGCAGTACTTC
D: TRBD2; V: TRBV9; J: TRBJ2-7; size: once; CDR3: CASSVSGTSDYEQYF; DNA: TGTGCCAGCAGCGTTTCCGGGACTAGCGACTACGAGCAGTACTTC
D: TRBD1; V: TRBV30; J: TRBJ2-2; size: .; CDR3: CAWNRDRGNTGELFF; DNA: TGTGCCTGGAACCGGGACAGGGGGAACACCGGGGAGCTGTTTTTT
D: .; V: TRBV18; J: TRBJ2-1; size: .; CDR3: CASTPGWEQFF; DNA: TGTGCCAGCACTCCGGGCTGGGAGCAGTTCTTC
D: .; V: TRBV7-3; J: TRBJ2-3; size: once; CDR3: CASSSRGVDGTQYF; DNA: TGTGCCAGCAGCTCACGTGGGGTTGACGGTACGCAGTATTTT
D: .; V: TRBV5-4; J: TRBJ1-2; size: .; CDR3: CASSPRALSRNYGYTF; DNA: TGTGCCAGCAGCCCCCGCGCCCTCTCCCGCAACTATGGCTACACCTTC
D: TRBD1; V: TRBV27; J: TRBJ1-6; size: .; CDR3: CASSLGSRDSSYNSPLHF; DNA: TGTGCCAGCAGTTTAGGTTCTAGGGACAGCTCCTATAATTCACCCCTCCACTTT
D: .; V: TRBV5-4; J: TRBJ1-3; size: .; CDR3: CASSRPQGPGNTIYF; DNA: TGTGCCAGCAGCCGGCCCCAGGGCCCTGGAAACACCATATATTTT
D: .; V: TRBV13; J: TRBJ2-2; size: .; CDR3: CASSLLRGRELFF; DNA: TGTGCCAGCAGCTTACTACGAGGTCGGGAGCTGTTTTTT
D: .; V: TRBV12-3/TRBV12-4; J: TRBJ1-5; size: .; CDR3: CASSFSRQPQHF; DNA: TGTGCCAGCAGTTTTTCGCGGCAGCCCCAGCATTTT
D: .; V: TRBV2; J: TRBJ1-5; size: .; CDR3: CASSEEAQPQHF; DNA: TGTGCCAGCAGTGAAGAGGCCCAGCCCCAGCATTTT